What follows are 30 T cell receptor beta chains derived from one specimen sequenced in a study of control samples from healthy donors and cancer patients. Some clones are missing from TCRdb's copy, which holds only in-frame ones; the method was immunoSEQ multiplex PCR. The repertoire holds tens of thousands of clones, with 94% as singletons. Sequencing was done on a sample of blood. These receptors were collected from a woman in her 30s in good health.

This chain joins TRBV19 and TRBJ2-2; TRBD2 matches at 9 bases. The germline gives CDR1 LNHDA, CDR2 SQIVND (reference sequence). The CDR3 has 15 amino acids. Trimming removed 7 bases from V and 7 bases from J; junction bases left unmatched: 10. The CDR3 is CASKGRTAGGGELFF. CDR3 nucleotides: TGTGCCAGTAAGGGCCGCACAGCGGGGGGCGGGGAGCTGTTTTTT.

The V gene is TRBV28, the J gene TRBJ2-1, with a possible D match to TRBD2 (6 bases). V dropped 5 bases and J dropped 9 bases, with 20 bases sitting between them. This CDR3 spans 15 amino acids. Germline assignment: CDR1 MDHEN and CDR2 SYDVKM. CDR3 in DNA: TGTGCCAGCAGTCCTGGGGGGACCGGTATTATTGAGCAGTTCTTC. Translating gives CASSPGGTGIIEQFF.

The chain links TRBV2 to TRBJ1-5; D remains ambiguous. V lost 6 bases to trimming and J lost 0 bases, with 6 bases between them. CDR1 SNHLY and CDR2 FYNNEI come from the germline V gene. There are 13 residues in the CDR3. CDR3: CASSTDSNQPQHF. The CDR3, as DNA: TGTGCCAGCAGCACCGATAGCAATCAGCCCCAGCATTTT.

V usage is TRBV6-5 and J usage is TRBJ2-2; D may correspond to TRBD1 or TRBD2 (6 bases each). Trimming removed 6 bases at V and 1 base at J, with 12 bases between. The CDR3 spans 15 residues. Germline V gives CDR1 MNHEY, CDR2 SVGAGI. CDR3 in DNA: TGTGCCAGCAGGAAGGGGGGCGAGAACACCGGGGAGCTGTTTTTT. It translates to CASRKGGENTGELFF.

V gene TRBV4-1 combines with J gene TRBJ1-6; D unclear. This CDR3 is built from 15 residues. Trimming pared 0 bases from V and 6 bases from J, leaving 9 bases between. Germline V lookup: CDR1 MGHRA, CDR2 YSYEKL. This chain's CDR3 is CASSQDVNPNSPLHF. CDR3 nucleotide sequence: TGCGCCAGCAGCCAAGATGTAAACCCTAATTCACCCCTCCACTTT.

This chain joins TRBV19 and TRBJ1-3, with TRBD1 as a possible D gene (5 bases). This CDR3 comprises 14 residues. Between the trimmed V and J ends, which lost 4 bases and 1 base, there was a span of 8 bases. The germline gives CDR1 LNHDA, CDR2 SQIVND (reference sequence). The CDR3 loop reads CASSSRDSGNTIYF. The CDR3 nucleotides are TGTGCCAGTAGTAGCAGGGATTCTGGAAACACCATATATTTT.

V is TRBV7-8 and J is TRBJ1-3; 10 nucleotides align to TRBD1. CDR1 is SGHVS, CDR2 FQNEAQ, per germline. This CDR3 has 16 residues. V was clipped by 3 bases and J by 4 bases; unmatched bases: 6. CDR3 in DNA: TGTGCCAGCAGCTTGGGCAGGACAGGGGGAGGAAACACCATATATTTT. Amino acids: CASSLGRTGGGNTIYF.

This chain uses TRBV12-3 or TRBV12-4 with TRBJ2-7; TRBD2 is a possible D gene (7 bases). V was pared by 5 bases and J by 6 bases, with 14 bases between. CDR3 length equals 13 residues. The CDR3 here is CASSPRGGLEQYF. CDR3 bases: TGTGCCAGCAGTCCGAGGGGGGGCCTCGAGCAGTACTTC.

DNA of the CDR3: TGTGCCACTAAAGACCGGGGCAATCAGCCCCAGCATTTT. This codes for CATKDRGNQPQHF. The rearrangement joins TRBV19 to TRBJ1-5; D gene ambiguous. CDR1 is LNHDA, CDR2 SQIVND, per germline (reference sequence). The CDR3 loop spans 13 amino acids. With 10 bases removed from V and 2 bases from J, the gap between germline ends came to 12 bases.

This clone has a single count. The chain uses TRBV4-1 and TRBJ1-5; D ambiguous. Per germline, CDR1 MGHRA and CDR2 YSYEKL. V was shortened by 0 bases and J by 3 bases, with 9 bases between the two germline ends. The CDR3 length is 15 residues. Here the CDR3 reads CASSQDGHHNQPQHF. The CDR3, as DNA: TGCGCCAGCAGCCAAGATGGGCATCACAATCAGCCCCAGCATTTT.

This chain uses TRBV28 with TRBJ1-5; TRBD1 aligns across 7 bases. V lost 5 bases and J lost 5; bases outside the gene matches: 6. The V gene's germline CDR1 is MDHEN and CDR2 SYDVKM. The CDR3 has 14 residues. This chain's CDR3 is CASSRQGPYQPQHF. CDR3 DNA: TGTGCCAGCAGTCGACAGGGCCCTTATCAGCCCCAGCATTTT.

This clone showed up just once. The chain combines TRBV6-5 with TRBJ1-2; 8 bases fit TRBD1. The V and J ends lost 5 bases and 5 bases, in that order; junction bases with no gene match: 10. The germline CDR1 and CDR2 sequences are MNHEY and SVGAGI. The CDR3 has 15 residues. CDR3 in amino acids: CASSPSDRVWYGYTF. CDR3 DNA sequence: TGTGCCAGCAGTCCTTCGGACAGGGTTTGGTATGGCTACACCTTC.

The V call is TRBV7-8, the J call TRBJ1-4; the match to TRBD1 covers 11 bases. Germline V CDR1 and CDR2: SGHVS, FQNEAQ. The CDR3 runs 17 residues. V lost 6 bases to trimming and J lost 0 bases; unmatched junction nucleotides: 6. CDR3 DNA: TGTGCCAGCAGTTCAGGACAGGGGGCTGCAACTAATGAAAAACTGTTTTTT. Translated: CASSSGQGAATNEKLFF.

This clone was counted a few times. V is TRBV9 and J is TRBJ1-2; D possibly corresponds to TRBD1 (5 bases). The CDR3 sequence is 12 residues long. Trimming took 5 bases from V and 9 from J, leaving 14 bases between them. Germline CDR1 reads SGDLS; CDR2 reads YYNGEE. The chain's CDR3 is CASRGDGSRYTF. The DNA for the CDR3 is TGTGCCAGCAGAGGGGACGGAAGTCGCTACACCTTC.

This clone is deemed medium-sized. The CDR3 spells CASSTRHALEAFF. Here the CDR3 DNA reads TGTGCCAGCAGCACCAGACACGCACTTGAAGCTTTCTTT. The chain is built from TRBV5-6 and TRBJ1-1, with no clear D. This CDR3 comprises 13 residues. Germline CDR1 SGHDT, CDR2 YYEEEE. Trimming left V 4 bases short and J 7 bases short, with 14 bases between.

V gene TRBV6-2 or TRBV6-3 combines with J gene TRBJ1-6; D perhaps matches TRBD1 (5 bases). The CDR3 is made up of 15 amino acids. From germline, CDR1 is MNHEY and CDR2 SVGEGT. Between the trimmed V and J ends, which lost 2 bases and 7 bases, there was a span of 12 bases. The CDR3 is CASSYDGAQNSPLHF. DNA for the CDR3: TGTGCCAGCAGTTACGACGGGGCCCAGAATTCACCCCTCCACTTT.

The chain combines TRBV28 with TRBJ1-6; D possibly corresponds to TRBD1 (6 bases). This CDR3 has 13 residues. Per the germline V gene, CDR1 is MDHEN and CDR2 is SYDVKM. The germline V and J ends were trimmed by 3 bases and 8 bases, with 8 bases remaining between them. CDR3 nucleotide sequence: TGTGCCAGCAGTTTTCAGGGGTATTCACCCCTCCACTTT. Residues: CASSFQGYSPLHF.

The chain couples TRBV30 to TRBJ1-1, with D tentatively TRBD1 (6 bases). V shed 2 bases and J shed 3 bases, with 10 bases lying between them. CDR1 and CDR2 (germline): GTSNPN, SVGIG (reference sequence). The CDR3 loop spans 13 amino acids. This CDR3 reads CAWSTGYYTEAFF. In DNA, the CDR3 is TGTGCCTGGAGTACAGGGTACTACACTGAAGCTTTCTTT.

The V and J genes are TRBV18 and TRBJ2-5; D ambiguous. The CDR3 is made up of 13 amino acids. Trimming took off 4 bases at V and 5 bases at J, with 11 bases between the two ends. Germline values: CDR1 KGHSH, CDR2 LQKENI. CDR3 sequence reads: CASSLRIKETQYF. CDR3 bases: TGTGCCAGCTCACTCCGAATAAAGGAGACCCAGTACTTC.

This sequence joins TRBV7-9 and TRBJ1-2, with TRBD1 matching over 8 bases. Germline CDR1 reads SEHNR; CDR2 reads FQNEAQ (reference sequence). There are 12 residues in the CDR3. The trim removed 3 bases at V and 7 bases at J, leaving 1 base unmatched. CDR3 bases: TGTGCCAGCAGCTTCCAGGGGGCTGGCTACACCTTC. Translated: CASSFQGAGYTF.

The chain uses TRBV12-3 or TRBV12-4 and TRBJ2-1; 9 nucleotides match TRBD1. Losses at the gene ends were 8 bases for V and 7 bases for J; bases not matched to a gene: 6. CDR3 length equals 13 residues. CDR3 sequence (DNA): TGTGCCAGCGGGACAGGGTATCGAAATGAGCAGTTCTTC. Residues: CASGTGYRNEQFF.

The chain combines TRBV5-1 with TRBJ1-4, with TRBD1 as a possible D gene (6 bases). The V end was cut by 2 bases, the J end by 8 bases, with 13 bases between. Germline V gene data show CDR1 as SGHRS and CDR2 as YFSETQ. CDR3 length: 14 amino acids. The CDR3 spells CASSFGQTREKLFF. CDR3 nucleotide sequence: TGCGCCAGCAGCTTTGGACAGACCCGAGAAAAACTGTTTTTT.

The chain uses TRBV3-1 (or the pseudogene TRBV3-2) and TRBJ2-2, with D uncertain. The germline gives CDR1 LGHDT, CDR2 YNNKEL (reference sequence). The CDR3 is 15 amino acids. V was clipped by 2 bases and J by 2 bases, with 9 bases between them. The CDR3: CASSQTGINTGELFF. CDR3 DNA: TGTGCCAGCAGCCAAACTGGGATTAACACCGGGGAGCTGTTTTTT.

This clone is a singleton in its sample. The chain carries TRBV5-1 and TRBJ1-5; 7 nucleotides line up with TRBD1. Trimming cost V 4 bases and J 2 bases; bases outside gene matches: 3. CDR1 is SGHRS, CDR2 YFSETQ, per germline. The CDR3 is 14 amino acids. CDR3 coding DNA: TGCGCCAGCAGCGAAACAGGGGGCAATCAGCCCCAGCATTTT. It is translated as CASSETGGNQPQHF.

V and J are TRBV28 and TRBJ2-3; maybe TRBD1 (5 bases). This CDR3 has 15 amino acids. Germline values: CDR1 MDHEN, CDR2 SYDVKM. V shed 2 bases and J shed 4 bases, with 13 bases lying between them. DNA for the CDR3: TGTGCCAGCAGTTTAGCGGCAGGGTACGCAGATACGCAGTATTTT. Residues: CASSLAAGYADTQYF.

This chain connects TRBV4-2 to TRBJ1-4; TRBD1 might be the D (5 bases). V lost 1 base to trimming and J lost 2 bases, with 11 bases between them. This CDR3 is built from 16 residues. Looked up from germline, CDR1 is LGHNA and CDR2 is YNFKEQ. The DNA of the CDR3 is TGTGCCAGCAGCCAAGCGGTGCAGGGCACTAATGAAAAACTGTTTTTT. It translates to CASSQAVQGTNEKLFF.

The chain combines TRBV6-5 with TRBJ2-1; TRBD1 is a possible D gene (7 bases). V was trimmed by 3 bases and J by 12 bases, leaving 12 bases between them. From germline, CDR1 is MNHEY and CDR2 SVGAGI. This CDR3 contains 12 residues. The CDR3 DNA reads TGTGCCAGCAGTTATCAGGGGGGCCGGCAGTTCTTC. This codes for CASSYQGGRQFF.

This chain connects TRBV25-1 to TRBJ1-4, with D possibly matching TRBD1 (5 bases). Germline-derived CDR1 and CDR2 are MGHDK and SYGVNS. This CDR3 is 18 amino acids long. Trimming took 1 base from V and 0 from J, leaving 15 bases between them. CDR3 nucleotide sequence: TGTGCCAGCAGTGAATTGCTCCTGCCAGGGTCAACTAATGAAAAACTGTTTTTT. Encoded protein: CASSELLLPGSTNEKLFF. Combining the CDR3 with reference TRBV25-1 and TRBJ1-4 gives the whole variable domain EADIYQTPRYLVIGTGKKITLECSQTMGHDKMYWYQQDPGMELHLIHYSYGVNSTEKGDLSSESTVSRIRTEHFPLTLESARPSHTSQYLCASSELLLPGSTNEKLFFGSGTQLSVL.

The genes are TRBV6-1 and TRBJ1-2; D possibly corresponds to TRBD1 (6 bases). V gave up 3 bases and J gave up 2 bases, with 10 bases separating them. There are 14 residues in the CDR3. Germline V gene sequence: CDR1 MNHNS, CDR2 SASEGT. Here the CDR3 DNA reads TGTGCCAGCAGTGACGACAGGCTAAACTATGGCTACACCTTC. Encoded protein: CASSDDRLNYGYTF.

To note about this clone: The junction differs from germline at one of its ends, possibly a read error. The chain couples TRBV10-3 to TRBJ1-1; weak D call: TRBD1 (5 bases). Germline V gives CDR1 ENHRY, CDR2 SYGVKD. The CDR3 contains 17 residues. CDR3 nucleotide sequence: TGTGCCATCAGTGAGTCGGGACCTCCGACCTTGAACTCTGAAGCTTTCTTT. Its protein is CAISESGPPTLNSEAFF.